Included here is one TCR beta chain sequence, with context. TCRdb's table, derived via immunoSEQ multiplex PCR, lists solely in-frame clones and lacks some. The sample contains tens of thousands of clones, 75% to 85% of which appear only once. In germline, CDR1 is SNHLY, CDR2 FYNNEI. The CDR3 is 15 amino acids. Germline trimming cut 7 bases from V and 4 bases from J; bases unmatched to any gene: 9. The time point here: blood 2 weeks post-SBRT. Treatment meaning: 15 Gy SBRT to primary tumor, nephrectomy 4 weeks later. Clear cell pathology was present in this patient's renal cell carcinoma. This sample was taken from a study of radiation and T cells in renal cell carcinoma. Looking at the study overall: Nephrectomy followed 15 Gy stereotactic body radiation by 4 weeks.

The sequences come from blood, collected from a patient whose treatment included radiotherapy and nephrectomy. The chain couples TRBV2 to TRBJ2-1; 8 nucleotides align to TRBD1. This TCR came from a woman in her 70s with renal cell carcinoma. The CDR3 loop is CASTPRDRYYNEQFF. For the CDR3, the DNA is TGTGCCAGCACCCCTAGGGACAGGTATTACAATGAGCAGTTCTTC.